The 17 T cell receptor beta chains in this list originate from one sample, sequenced in a study of a mutant IDH1 vaccine in newly diagnosed glioma. As to time point: baseline, week 1 (first vaccination visit). Specified treatment: pre-vaccination baseline after standard-of-care therapy. TCRdb's copy holds only in-frame clones and misses some; the assay was immunoSEQ multiplex PCR. This table holds 75,000 to 100,000 clones, approximately 90% found once. Specimen: PBMCs, collected from a glioma patient treated with radiotherapy, temozolomide or both. Every receptor here comes from a woman between 45 and 60 years old with glioma.

The chain joins TRBV11-2 to TRBJ2-2; D call uncertain. V was pared by 4 bases and J by 1 base, with 4 bases between. CDR1 and CDR2 (germline): SGHAT, FQNNGV. This CDR3 region has 13 residues. The CDR3 reads CASSSRNTGELFF. CDR3 bases: TGTGCCAGCAGCTCCCGGAACACCGGGGAGCTGTTTTTT.

The chain recombines TRBV5-1 with TRBJ2-6; D is possibly TRBD1 (6 bases). The CDR3 totals 17 residues. CDR1 and CDR2 (germline): SGHRS, YFSETQ. V shed 0 bases and J shed 2 bases, with 12 bases lying between them. Here the CDR3 DNA reads TGCGCCAGCAGCTTGGGGTACAGGGCTGCTGGGGCCAACGTCCTGACTTTC. Translated: CASSLGYRAAGANVLTF.

The chain couples TRBV9 to TRBJ2-5, with 9 bases matching TRBD2. Germline assignment: CDR1 SGDLS and CDR2 YYNGEE. The CDR3 spans 15 residues. With 4 bases clipped from V and 2 bases from J, the junction kept 6 bases outside the gene matches. In DNA, the CDR3 is TGTGCCAGCAGCTCTAGCGGGAACCATCAAGAGACCCAGTACTTC. This sequence encodes CASSSSGNHQETQYF. Based on the CDR3 plus reference TRBV9 and TRBJ2-5, the full variable domain is DSGVTQTPKHLITATGQRVTLRCSPRSGDLSVYWYQQSLDQGLQFLIQYYNGEERAKGNILERFSAQQFPDLHSELNLSSLELGDSALYFCASSSSGNHQETQYFGPGTRLLVL.

On this clone: A junction end diverges from the germline sequence, so it may reflect a read error. The gene calls are TRBV6-5 and TRBJ1-5; D is undetermined. This CDR3 is built from 15 residues. CDR1 MNHEY and CDR2 SVGAGI come from the germline V gene. This chain's CDR3 is CASSNSARRNQPQHF. The CDR3 nucleotides read TGTGCCAGCAGTAACTCGGCTCGGAGGAATCAGCCCCAGCATTTT.

This clone has only one observation. The chain joins TRBV4-2 to TRBJ2-3; no firm D call. V lost 0 bases, J lost 8 bases, and 9 bases lay in between. Germline CDR1 LGHNA, CDR2 YNFKEQ. The CDR3 extends over 13 amino acids. The CDR3 reads CASSQEDPTTQYF. In DNA form, the CDR3 reads TGTGCCAGCAGCCAAGAGGACCCTACTACGCAGTATTTT.

V is TRBV10-3 and J is TRBJ1-2; 11 bases agree with TRBD1. Per germline, CDR1 ENHRY and CDR2 SYGVKD. V trimming: 6 bases; J trimming: 6 bases; junction bases outside the gene matches: 6. This CDR3 is 14 amino acids long. In DNA form, the CDR3 reads TGTGCCATCAGGGGGGACAGGGGGAGCGATGGCTACACCTTC. Its translation is CAIRGDRGSDGYTF.

The chain's CDR3 is CASSLEGGLRGYTF. CDR3 coding DNA: TGTGCCAGCAGCTTGGAAGGGGGCTTACGTGGCTACACCTTC. This chain uses TRBV5-6 with TRBJ1-2; TRBD1 agrees at 7 bases. The J segment lost 7 bases and the V segment lost 0 bases, leaving 6 bases of the junction unmatched. Germline loops: CDR1 SGHDT, CDR2 YYEEEE. This CDR3 spans 14 amino acids.

V and J are TRBV27 and TRBJ1-4; 7 positions agree with TRBD1. Trimming at V came to 0 bases and at J to 4 bases, leaving 8 bases not matched to a gene. Germline CDR1 MNHEY, CDR2 SMNVEV (reference sequence). The length of the CDR3 is 17 residues. CDR3 bases: TGTGCCAGCAGTTTATCGGGACAGAGGCGGGTTAATGAAAAACTGTTTTTT. It codes for CASSLSGQRRVNEKLFF.

The chain links TRBV5-4 to TRBJ1-4; 9 bases align to TRBD1. J lost 7 bases, V lost 1 base, and 8 bases had no gene match. The CDR3 has 16 amino acids. CDR1 SGHNT and CDR2 YYREEE come from the germline V gene (reference sequence). The CDR3 sequence is CASSLITGGGGEKLFF. In DNA, the CDR3 is TGTGCCAGCAGCTTGATCACAGGGGGCGGCGGTGAAAAACTGTTTTTT.

The chain joins TRBV4-1 to TRBJ1-3; 8 nucleotides line up with TRBD1. The V gene end was trimmed by 1 base and the J gene end by 2 bases; junction bases not matched to a gene: 4. CDR3 length: 16 residues. Germline CDR1 MGHRA, CDR2 YSYEKL. The CDR3 nucleotides are TGCGCCAGCAGCCAAGGGCCAGGGGGCGCTGGAAACACCATATATTTT. Encoded protein: CASSQGPGGAGNTIYF.

The CDR3 coding sequence is TGCGCCAGCAGCCAGACAGGGAGAGATGAAAAACTGTTTTTT. Its protein product is CASSQTGRDEKLFF. The rearrangement links TRBV4-1 to TRBJ1-4; 7 bases align to TRBD1. J lost 6 bases, V lost 3 bases, and 4 bases had no gene match. The germline V gene encodes CDR1 MGHRA and CDR2 YSYEKL. The CDR3 consists of 14 residues.

V is TRBV2 and J is TRBJ2-3, with D possibly being TRBD2 (5 bases). Germline V lookup: CDR1 SNHLY, CDR2 FYNNEI. Trimming took off 3 bases at V and 1 base at J, with 14 bases between the two ends. The CDR3 is 16 amino acids. The CDR3 nucleotides read TGTGCCAGCAGTGATTCTGGAGGATGGGGCACAGATACGCAGTATTTT. Encoded protein: CASSDSGGWGTDTQYF.

The rearrangement links TRBV19 to TRBJ2-1; 7 bases are a match to TRBD2. The CDR3 covers 15 residues. Germline CDR1 LNHDA, CDR2 SQIVND (reference sequence). Trimming at V came to 8 bases and at J to 5 bases, leaving 12 bases not matched to a gene. CDR3 DNA: TGTGCCAGTCGTCTCGGGGGGACGACACACAATGAGCAGTTCTTC. It encodes CASRLGGTTHNEQFF.

This chain connects TRBV7-9 to TRBJ2-7; D may correspond to TRBD1 or TRBD2 (6 bases each). The germline V gene has CDR1 SEHNR and CDR2 FQNEAQ (reference sequence). Trimming cost V 5 bases and J 6 bases, with 11 bases left between them. The CDR3 is 12 amino acids. Written as DNA, the CDR3 is TGTGCCAGCAGCCCACAGGGAGGCGAGCAGTACTTC. Translation: CASSPQGGEQYF.

The chain uses TRBV5-4 and TRBJ2-5; 7 nucleotides align to TRBD2. This CDR3 has 14 residues. The germline V gene has CDR1 SGHNT and CDR2 YYREEE (reference sequence). Trimming cost V 0 bases and J 3 bases; bases outside gene matches: 2. CDR3 sequence reads: CASSLGLAKETQYF. CDR3 in DNA: TGTGCCAGCAGCTTGGGACTAGCCAAAGAGACCCAGTACTTC. The full variable domain, rest sourced from reference TRBV5-4 and TRBJ2-5, is ETGVTQSPTHLIKTRGQQVTLRCSSQSGHNTVSWYQQALGQGPQFIFQYYREEENGRGNFPPRFSGLQFPNYSSELNVNALELDDSALYLCASSLGLAKETQYFGPGTRLLVL.

This chain uses TRBV25-1 with TRBJ1-1; D not resolved. The CDR3 is 13 residues long. The germline V gene has CDR1 MGHDK and CDR2 SYGVNS. The germline V and J ends were trimmed by 7 bases and 5 bases, with 14 bases remaining between them. The CDR3 loop reads CASTNGVVTEAFF. CDR3 in DNA: TGTGCCAGCACCAACGGGGTGGTGACTGAAGCTTTCTTT.

This chain joins TRBV10-2 and TRBJ1-5, with 10 bases fitting TRBD1. The CDR3 has 14 residues. CDR1 is WSHSY, CDR2 SAAADI, per germline. V lost 8 bases, J lost 2 bases, and 3 bases stayed unmatched. The CDR3 is CASDRGLGNQPQHF. The CDR3 DNA reads as TGCGCCAGCGACAGGGGGCTGGGCAATCAGCCCCAGCATTTT.